These T cell receptor beta chains were read from a single sample in a study of persistence of HIV-infected CD4 T cells. Profiling relied on immunoSEQ multiplex PCR, and the TCRdb table lists in-frame clones only, not all of them. This sample has some 49,000 clones; 90% occur once, and the top ten carry 3.3%. Their cognate antigens are unknown. The sequences come from CD4+ T cells sorted from PBMCs after 18-hour stimulation, collected from a patient who received antiretroviral therapy. All receptors come from an adult woman with HIV who was CMV-seropositive. The CDR3 runs from the conserved cysteine through the conserved F or W. A D gene is named only where the DNA matches it firmly. Where a row states a size, it is once, few, many or the class of an expanded clone; other rows omit it.

TRBV5-6	TRBJ2-7	NA	TRBD1	TGTGCCAGCAGCTACTCCGGGACAGGGGAATACGAGCAGTACTTC	CASSYSGTGEYEQYF
TRBV28	TRBJ2-2	NA	NA	TGTGCCAGCAGTTTATTGGGCAGGAGGGACACGAACACCGGGGAGCTGTTTTTT	CASSLLGRRDTNTGELFF
TRBV6-5	TRBJ1-4	NA	NA	TGTGCCAGCAGTTACCGGCGGAATAATGAAAAACTGTTTTTT	CASSYRRNNEKLFF
TRBV10-3	TRBJ2-5	NA	NA	TGTGCCATCAGTGATTCAAACAGGTACCAAGAGACCCAGTACTTC	CAISDSNRYQETQYF
TRBV24-1	TRBJ2-5	NA	TRBD1	TGTGCCACGGGACAGGGGGCATTAGAGACCCAGTACTTC	CATGQGALETQYF
TRBV7-2	TRBJ1-1	once	NA	TGTGCCAGCAGCCGGGACCGGGGTGGGACTGAAGCTTTCTTT	CASSRDRGGTEAFF
TRBV28	TRBJ2-7	NA	TRBD2	TGTGCCAGCAGTTTTTCGGCGGGAGGGATCTACGAGCAGTACTTC	CASSFSAGGIYEQYF
TRBV13	TRBJ1-2	NA	TRBD1	TGTGCCAGCAGCATGACAGGGCAGGCTGGCTACACCTTC	CASSMTGQAGYTF
TRBV5-4	TRBJ1-2	NA	TRBD1	TGTGCCAGCAGCGGGGGGACAGGTTCTAACTATGGCTACACCTTC	CASSGGTGSNYGYTF
TRBV7-3	TRBJ2-3	few	NA	TGTGCCAGCAGCCTCGCCCATCAGGATACGCAGTATTTT	CASSLAHQDTQYF
TRBV18	TRBJ2-1	NA	NA	TGTGCCAGCTCTCTAGTATACTACAATGAGCAGTTCTTC	CASSLVYYNEQFF
TRBV6-1	TRBJ2-1	NA	NA	TGTGCCAGCAGTGCCGCCCGCCACGGCTCCTACAATGAGCAGTTCTTC	CASSAARHGSYNEQFF
TRBV11-3	TRBJ2-5	NA	TRBD2	TGTGCCAGCAGCGCCGATACTAGCGGGAGAGAGACCCAGTACTTC	CASSADTSGRETQYF
TRBV6-5	TRBJ1-3	once	NA	TGTGCCAGCAGTTACTCGGGGGGCAAGGGAAACACCATATATTTT	CASSYSGGKGNTIYF
TRBV27	TRBJ2-1	NA	TRBD2	TGTGCCAGCAGTTACCTAGCGGGAGCCCCCAATGAGCAGTTCTTC	CASSYLAGAPNEQFF
TRBV24-1	TRBJ2-1	NA	NA	TGTGCCACCAGTGATCCCAGTACTGAGCAGTTCTTC	CATSDPSTEQFF
TRBV10-3	TRBJ1-1	NA	NA	TGTGCCATCACTCCCGATGGGACTGAAGCTTTCTTT	CAITPDGTEAFF
TRBV5-1	TRBJ1-1	NA	NA	TGCGCCAGCAGGAGATTTGACAGGAAGAACACTGAAGCTTTCTTT	CASRRFDRKNTEAFF
TRBV9	TRBJ2-1	NA	TRBD2	TGTGCCAGCAGTCCCCCCCGGGCTAGCGGGAGGAATGAGCAGTTCTTC	CASSPPRASGRNEQFF
TRBV28	TRBJ2-1	NA	NA	TGTGCCAGCAGTTTCCGAGAGCAGTTCTTC	CASSFREQFF
TRBV15	TRBJ1-2	once	NA	TGTGCCACCAGCAGAGATCGGGGAGCTAACTATGGCTACACCTTC	CATSRDRGANYGYTF
TRBV28	TRBJ1-2	NA	TRBD1	TGTGCCAGCAGGGACAGGGCTCCTGGAGGCTACACCTTC	CASRDRAPGGYTF
TRBV18	TRBJ1-1	NA	NA	TGTGCCAGCTCACCGGCCGGACAGACGAACACTGAAGCTTTCTTT	CASSPAGQTNTEAFF
TRBV5-1	TRBJ1-3	NA	NA	TGCGCCAGCAGCTTGGACGACCCGGGACGGTCTGGAAACACCATATATTTT	CASSLDDPGRSGNTIYF
TRBV4-2	TRBJ2-1	NA	NA	TGTGCCAGCAGCCGCACTTTAAGTGGAGCTATTAGCTCCTACAATGAGCAGTTCTTC	CASSRTLSGAISSYNEQFF
TRBV2	TRBJ1-6	NA	NA	TGTGCCAGCAGACTAGATCCCGGGACCAATTCACCCCTCCACTTT	CASRLDPGTNSPLHF
TRBV18	TRBJ1-1	NA	NA	TGTGCCAGCTCACCCCCGGGTAGAGGGCTCACTGAAGCTTTCTTT	CASSPPGRGLTEAFF
TRBV29-1	TRBJ2-1	NA	NA	TGCAGCGTTGGGGGCGCGGACAGAGACCGGAATAGGGGTGAGCAGTTCTTC	CSVGGADRDRNRGEQFF
TRBV27	TRBJ1-1	NA	NA	TGTGCCAGCAGTTTAGCCGGGACCATGAACACTGAAGCTTTCTTT	CASSLAGTMNTEAFF
TRBV7-9	TRBJ1-4	NA	NA	TGTGCCAGCAGCTTATGGGGGGAAGAAAAACTGTTTTTT	CASSLWGEEKLFF
TRBV5-5	TRBJ1-6	NA	NA	TGTGCCAGCAGCTTGTTCGGGGGCGTCGGTTCACCCCTCCACTTT	CASSLFGGVGSPLHF
TRBV11-3	TRBJ2-1	once	NA	TGTGCCAGCAGCTCACGGGGGACAGCGTTCAATGAGCAGTTCTTC	CASSSRGTAFNEQFF
TRBV11-1	TRBJ2-1	NA	NA	TGTGCCAGCAGCCCCAGTTACGGGGGAGGTGAGCAGTTCTTC	CASSPSYGGGEQFF